The 4 T cell receptor beta chains below all came from one sample that was sequenced in a study of blood T cells in healthy people across ages. A second PCR, run for about 6 to 12 cycles, used a sample-barcoded 5' primer plus a J-beta primer mix. TCRdb re-called the 5' RACE reads through MiXCR, storing one row per CDR3 protein. The table has 1.5 million to 1.8 million distinct CDR3 sequences, roughly 43% seen once. The specimen sequenced was blood. These receptors originate from a woman between 18 and 30 years old in good health.

The chain uses TRBV2 and TRBJ2-5; D remains unclear. V was clipped by 4 bases and J by 12 bases, with 12 bases between them. CDR1 is SNHLY and CDR2 is FYNNEI in the germline V gene. The CDR3 totals 11 residues. CDR3 loop: CASSGDGWEYF. Here the CDR3 DNA reads TGTGCCAGCAGTGGCGACGGGTGGGAGTACTTC.

The chain links TRBV20-1 to TRBJ2-7; 8 positions match TRBD2. Trimming at V came to 4 bases and at J to 2 bases, leaving 10 bases not matched to a gene. CDR1 and CDR2 (germline): DFQATT, SNEGSKA (reference sequence). CDR3 length: 15 residues. The CDR3 region has the DNA TGCAGTGCTAACGAACTAGCGGTGAATCCCTACGAGCAGTACTTC. It is translated as CSANELAVNPYEQYF.

This clonotype was seen more than once but under ten times. The chain has TRBV27 and TRBJ2-1, with D unclear. CDR1 is MNHEY and CDR2 is SMNVEV in the germline V gene (reference sequence). The length of the CDR3 is 15 residues. V was trimmed by 6 bases and J by 0 bases, leaving 12 bases between them. CDR3 DNA: TGTGCCAGCAGGGAGATGCAGAGCTCCTACAATGAGCAGTTCTTC. It translates to CASREMQSSYNEQFF.

CDR3 sequence (DNA): TGTGCCAGCATGGTCACAGGGGAAACTGAAGCTTTCTTT. Its translation is CASMVTGETEAFF. This chain links TRBV2 with TRBJ1-1; 7 nucleotides agree with TRBD1. Germline V gives CDR1 SNHLY, CDR2 FYNNEI. V lost 7 bases to trimming and J lost 5 bases; unmatched junction nucleotides: 7. CDR3 length equals 13 residues.